This entry describes one T cell receptor beta chain. The target antigen is unknown. The primer mix had 60 Vbeta and 13 Jbeta primers. TCRdb keeps only in-frame clones here, not all; method: immunoSEQ multiplex PCR. The sample yields about 110,000 clones, around 73% seen once. Unmatched junction bases numbered 10, after V lost 5 bases and J lost 6 bases. CDR1 MDHEN and CDR2 SYDVKM come from the germline V gene. CDR3 size: 16 residues. The sample comes from a study of cytomegalovirus exposure and HLA in healthy donors. General study results and limits: Prior analysis indicated that the majority of TCR beta V segments exhibited productivity approximately 87% or approximately 30% of the time.

This chain uses TRBV28 with TRBJ2-3; 11 nucleotides agree with TRBD2. Source material: PBMCs. The TCR comes from a man in his forties in good health and CMV-seronegative. The chain's CDR3 is CASSPLTSGVVDTQYF. For the CDR3, the DNA is TGTGCCAGCAGTCCCCTGACTAGCGGGGTAGTTGATACGCAGTATTTT.